The clone carrying this TCR beta chain was picked up a small number of times. In the authors' workflow: Reference gene primer amplification yielded estimated nucleated cell counts. Here immunoSEQ multiplex PCR was the method, and the copy in TCRdb shows in-frame clones only, minus some. That table furnishes V, J and clone size, whereas the DNA furnished D and trimming. Among about 480,000 clones listed, more than 75% were seen once. This study enrolled people aged about 18 to 90 from around 26 US geographic areas. Recovery among Cohort 3 donors was established by two negative PCRs, clearance, or symptom resolution. The record originates from a study of blood T cell repertoires in COVID-19. CDR3 size: 13 residues. From germline, CDR1 is SGHRS and CDR2 YFSETQ. V shed 4 bases and J 5 bases; nucleotides not matched to a gene: 6.

This sequence was found in a woman aged 40-49 years who had recovered from COVID-19. The sample comprised PBMCs or T cells enriched from blood (not recorded which). The chain carries TRBV5-1 and TRBJ2-7; 7 nucleotides line up with TRBD2. The chain's CDR3 is CASSLGTTHEQYF. CDR3 in DNA: TGCGCCAGCAGCCTAGGGACTACCCACGAGCAGTACTTC. The entire variable domain, with the rest obtained from reference TRBV5-1 and TRBJ2-7, is as follows: KAGVTQTPRYLIKTRGQQVTLSCSPISGHRSVSWYQQTPGQGLQFLFEYFSETQRNKGNFPGRFSGRQFSNSRSEMNVSTLELGDSALYLCASSLGTTHEQYFGPGTRLTVT.